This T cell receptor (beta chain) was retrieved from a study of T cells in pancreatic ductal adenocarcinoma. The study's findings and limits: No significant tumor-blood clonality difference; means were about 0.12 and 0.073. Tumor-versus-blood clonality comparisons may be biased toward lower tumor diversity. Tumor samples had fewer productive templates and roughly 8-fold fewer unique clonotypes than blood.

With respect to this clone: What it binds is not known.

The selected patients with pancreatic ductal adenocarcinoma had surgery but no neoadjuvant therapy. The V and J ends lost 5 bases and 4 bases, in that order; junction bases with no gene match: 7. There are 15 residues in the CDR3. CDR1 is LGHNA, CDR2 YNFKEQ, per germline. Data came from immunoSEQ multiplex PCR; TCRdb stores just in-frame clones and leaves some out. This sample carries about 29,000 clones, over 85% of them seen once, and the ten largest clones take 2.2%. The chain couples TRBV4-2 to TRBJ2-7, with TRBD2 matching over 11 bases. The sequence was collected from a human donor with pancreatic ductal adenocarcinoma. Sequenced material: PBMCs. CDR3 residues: CASSATGTSGYEQYF. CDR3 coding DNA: TGTGCCAGCAGCGCCACCGGGACTAGCGGTTACGAGCAGTACTTC.